Included here is one T cell receptor (beta chain) sequence, with context. Antigen unknown. With 1 base removed from V and 5 bases from J, the gap between germline ends came to 8 bases. Germline values: CDR1 KGHDR, CDR2 SFDVKD. The CDR3 spans 14 residues. This sample was taken from a study of T cells in Graves' hyperthyroidism and ophthalmopathy. General study results and limits: In simple terms, a model built on 13 V-J features told ophthalmopathy apart from stable hyperthyroidism.

The source material, RNA transcripts, was used to amplify TCR beta CDR3 regions. First-round RT-PCR of the TCR CDR3 relied on the HTBI primer set. TCRdb re-called the multiplex PCR reads through MiXCR, storing one row per CDR3 protein. The sample lists approximately 600,000 distinct CDR3 sequences; 14% were seen once. This sequence joins TRBV24-1 and TRBJ2-1; D is undetermined. The clonotype originates from a young woman with Graves' ophthalmopathy. Sample: blood. Written as DNA, the CDR3 is TGTGCCACCAGTGATTTATGGGAACACAATGAGCAGTTCTTC. Its translation is CATSDLWEHNEQFF.